This note documents a single T cell receptor (beta chain) sequence. Its specific antigen is unknown. There are no base qualities to consult, and no much larger clone falls within one base. This entry belongs to a study of blood T cell repertoires in COVID-19 (dated by TCRdb to about 2020). With regard to the full study: Samples covering the acute and convalescent phases of COVID-19 were provided by collaborators in the United States, Italy and Spain. The material from the prospective study consisted of cDNA or gDNA derived from T cells, B-cell-depleted T cells, or PBMCs. Samples were obtained from the ongoing ImmuneRACE study (first 160 participants) and from 950 to 1,500 subjects provided by 6 global collaborators. A freely available public database, intended as a resource for researchers studying the immune response to SARS-CoV-2, is where the repertoires were released. Deeply sampled blood TCRbeta repertoires from subjects exposed to, actively infected with, or recovered from COVID-19 were included in the dataset. Where available, HLA class I and class II types were obtained from metadata supplied by the sample provider rather than from assay-based typing. A de-identified subject ID, COVID-19 status, age in years and sex were almost always included in the sample metadata.

Collaborating institutions collected whole blood in K2EDTA tubes following their own protocols. For TCRbeta analysis, collaborators shipped samples in one of three forms: frozen whole blood, isolated PBMCs, or DNA extracted from either of those sample types. The immunoSEQ Assay, a bias-controlled multiplex PCR, was used to amplify TCRbeta CDR3 regions from genomic DNA. Concerning the study's data processing: Nucleated cell counts per sample were estimated from amplification of reference gene primers within the assay. To quantify the absolute abundance of each unique TCRbeta CDR3 rearrangement, sequence reads were collapsed and filtered. For each sample, productive Simpson clonality was calculated as the square root of Simpson's diversity index across productive rearrangements. As stored in TCRdb, this immuneACCESS dataset retains in-frame rearrangements with V and J assigned. A fraction of the clones does not appear; measured against another copy, unresolved V genes explain less than half of the discrepancy, and the remainder lacks a known reason. V and J calls and clone size are copied from that table; D and trimming were computed from the DNA. This sample lists about 98,000 clones; roughly 80% were detected once. The biggest ten clones account for 15% to 20% of the sample.

The study at large found these results: The quantity of clinical and demographic metadata differed by source and by participant and was supplied without curation.

The source of this sequence is an older man with acute or convalescent COVID-19. The material sequenced was peripheral blood.

The CDR3 reads CASIRTGASYSNQPQHF. The nucleotides are TGTGCCAGTATCCGGACAGGGGCAAGCTATAGCAATCAGCCCCAGCATTTT. The chain is assembled from TRBV19 and TRBJ1-5, with 9 middle bases fitting TRBD1. The CDR3 goes from the cysteine to the phenylalanine over 17 residues. Only the CDR3 DNA is retained, 51 bases long and in frame from the first base. Trimming leaves V shorter by 7 bases and J shorter by 0 bases, with the junction holding 10 bases beyond the gene matches. CDR1 LNHDA and CDR2 SQIVND were looked up in the germline V gene (reference sequence). The CDR3 plus the reference TRBV19 and TRBJ1-5 genes for the other parts give the full variable domain: DGGITQSPKYLFRKEGQNVTLSCEQNLNHDAMYWYRQDPGQGLRLIYYSQIVNDFQKGDIAEGYSVSREKKESFPLTVTSAQKNPTAFYLCASIRTGASYSNQPQHFGDGTRLSIL.